The T cell receptor beta chain described here comes from a study of control samples from healthy donors and cancer patients (dated by TCRdb to 2018 to 2021). The protocol used for the library was the immunoSEQ multiplex PCR assay. The clones in this table, taken by TCRdb from immuneACCESS, are in-frame only. Not every clone is retained; where verified, under half of the shortfall comes from an unresolved V gene, and the cause of the rest is unknown. This sample gives about 100,000 clones in total; roughly four fifths of them show up just once. Around 6.2% of the sample comes from the top ten. CDR1 and CDR2, looked up from the germline V gene (reference sequence), are MNHEY and SMNVEV. The CDR3 spans 17 residues, from the cysteine through the phenylalanine. The kept DNA is CDR3 alone, 51 bases in frame from the first base. From V the trimming removes 6 bases and from J it removes 0 bases, while the gene matches leave 8 bases of the junction unaccounted for.

This clone appeared once. Its antigen remains unidentified. No much larger clonotype is one base removed from it; base qualities were not supplied. The clonotype originates from a man younger than 30 in good health. Recombination connected TRBV27 to TRBJ1-1; 12 nucleotides in the junction match TRBD1. Sequencing used blood. The bases read TGTGCCAGCAGCCCAGGGACAGGGGGCGGTATGAACACTGAAGCTTTCTTT. It is translated as CASSPGTGGGMNTEAFF.